One and the same sample provided the 18 T cell receptor beta chains below, sequenced in a study of early T cells in non-severe SARS-CoV-2 infection. TCRdb called the 5' RACE reads again in MiXCR, with one record for every CDR3 protein. This table has tens of thousands of distinct CDR3 sequences, roughly 7.1% appearing once. Sequences were derived from whole blood, sampled at baseline. The receptors come from an adult who was a healthcare worker with PCR-confirmed SARS-CoV-2 infection or an uninfected control (not recorded which).

This clonotype occurred many times. This rearrangement joins TRBV25-1 to TRBJ2-2; 9 bases match TRBD2. The CDR3 is 14 residues long. Unmatched junction bases numbered 3, after V lost 4 bases and J lost 6 bases. Germline loops: CDR1 MGHDK, CDR2 SYGVNS. The CDR3 protein is CASSGTSEAGELFF. For the CDR3, the DNA is TGTGCCAGCAGTGGGACTAGCGAGGCCGGGGAGCTGTTTTTT.

The chain uses TRBV19 and TRBJ1-1, with TRBD1 matching 10 bases. The CDR3 is 18 residues long. The ends lost 0 bases at V and 5 bases at J; junction bases unmatched: 12. CDR1 LNHDA and CDR2 SQIVND come from the germline V gene (reference sequence). The CDR3 reads CASSIDSATGGRKTEAFF. For the CDR3, the DNA is TGTGCCAGTAGTATAGATAGCGCGACAGGGGGCCGGAAGACTGAAGCTTTCTTT.

The chain employs TRBV6-2 or TRBV6-3 and TRBJ2-1; TRBD2 matches at 10 bases. The V gene's germline CDR1 is MNHEY and CDR2 SVGEGT. This CDR3 comprises 16 residues. With V trimmed by 4 bases and J by 4 bases, 7 bases remained unmatched. This chain's CDR3 is CASSSRRTSGYNEQFF. The CDR3 DNA reads TGTGCCAGCAGTTCTCGCCGGACTAGCGGTTACAATGAGCAGTTCTTC.

The chain combines TRBV6-6 with TRBJ2-3, with D perhaps TRBD1 (5 bases). From germline, CDR1 is MNHNY and CDR2 SVGAGI (reference sequence). The CDR3 sequence is 13 residues long. Trimming removed 8 bases from V and 4 bases from J, with 13 bases in between. CDR3 protein: CASVRVRADTQYF. The CDR3 nucleotides are TGTGCCAGCGTCAGGGTCCGAGCAGATACGCAGTATTTT.

In this sample, this clonotype turned up many times. The chain joins TRBV19 to TRBJ2-5; the D is unclear. Trimming shortened V by 5 bases and J by 0 bases, and 10 bases separated the two germline ends. CDR3 length: 14 amino acids. Germline V lookup: CDR1 LNHDA, CDR2 SQIVND (reference sequence). The CDR3 DNA reads as TGTGCCAGTAGTCGTCGCCAGTACCAAGAGACCCAGTACTTC. Its protein product is CASSRRQYQETQYF.

In this sample, this clonotype turned up many times. The rearrangement uses TRBV4-3 and TRBJ2-1; D remains ambiguous. V lost 0 bases, J lost 7 bases, and 7 bases lay in between. This CDR3 region has 13 residues. Per the germline V gene, CDR1 is LGHNA and CDR2 is YSLEER. CDR3 loop: CASSQDRVNEQFF. CDR3 DNA: TGCGCCAGCAGCCAAGACCGGGTAAATGAGCAGTTCTTC.

The chain carries TRBV7-3 and TRBJ2-2; 11 nucleotides line up with TRBD2. Germline V lookup: CDR1 SGHTA, CDR2 FQGTGA. CDR3 length: 17 amino acids. The J segment lost 6 bases and the V segment lost 2 bases, leaving 8 bases of the junction unmatched. CDR3 in DNA: TGTGCCAGCAGCTTAGGCGGGACTAGCGGATTTTCCGGGGAGCTGTTTTTT. Translating it yields CASSLGGTSGFSGELFF.

This clonotype was seen ten or more times. The J gene is TRBJ2-6, the V gene TRBV6-1; D not certain. Germline lookup yields CDR1 MNHNS and CDR2 SASEGT. The V end was cut by 1 base, the J end by 0 bases, with 13 bases between. There are 18 residues in the CDR3. In DNA form, the CDR3 reads TGTGCCAGCAGTGAAGAGGGTAGACGGGTCTCTGGGGCCAACGTCCTGACTTTC. This gives the protein CASSEEGRRVSGANVLTF.

This clonotype was observed a handful of times. The chain uses TRBV27 and TRBJ2-1; D is unresolved. Germline lookup yields CDR1 MNHEY and CDR2 SMNVEV (reference sequence). The length of the CDR3 is 14 residues. Trimming shortened V by 6 bases and J by 3 bases, and 12 bases separated the two germline ends. DNA of the CDR3: TGTGCCAGCAGCGGAGCCGGCATCTACAATGAGCAGTTCTTC. It codes for CASSGAGIYNEQFF.

This chain connects TRBV27 to TRBJ2-1; a possible D gene is TRBD2 (5 bases). Trimming removed 6 bases from V and 10 bases from J, with 19 bases in between. This CDR3 is built from 14 residues. From germline, CDR1 is MNHEY and CDR2 SMNVEV (reference sequence). CDR3 region: CASRGDLIRPEQFF. The CDR3 DNA is TGTGCCAGCAGGGGAGACTTAATCCGACCAGAGCAGTTCTTC.

This clonotype has just a few counts. This sequence joins TRBV6-5 and TRBJ2-1; 13 bases map to TRBD2. There are 13 residues in the CDR3. Germline CDR1 reads MNHEY; CDR2 reads SVGAGI. Losses at the gene ends were 8 bases for V and 12 bases for J; bases not matched to a gene: 7. CDR3 DNA: TGTGCCAGCGGGACTAGCGGGAATTGGGGGCAGTTCTTC. This codes for CASGTSGNWGQFF.

This clonotype was seen a few times. V gene TRBV2 combines with J gene TRBJ2-3; 7 nucleotides match TRBD1. Germline-derived CDR1 and CDR2 are SNHLY and FYNNEI. J was trimmed by 1 base and V by 10 bases; bases with no gene match: 8. The CDR3 loop spans 14 amino acids. CDR3 nucleotide sequence: TGTGCCACCTCATGGGACAGACGCACAGATACGCAGTATTTT. Its protein is CATSWDRRTDTQYF.

This clonotype was counted ten times or more. J is TRBJ1-5 and V is TRBV5-8, with 8 bases lining up with TRBD1. V was clipped by 4 bases and J by 3 bases; unmatched bases: 3. Germline CDR1 and CDR2: SGHTS and YDEGEE. The CDR3 sequence is 14 residues long. CDR3 coding DNA: TGTGCCAGCAGCCAGGACAGGGTCAATCAGCCCCAGCATTTT. This gives the protein CASSQDRVNQPQHF.

This clonotype was counted at least ten times. V and J are TRBV20-1 and TRBJ2-1; 10 bases map to TRBD2. CDR1 DFQATT and CDR2 SNEGSKA come from the germline V gene (reference sequence). V lost 3 bases and J lost 7; bases outside the gene matches: 6. The CDR3 totals 14 residues. CDR3 coding DNA: TGCAGTGCTAGGCCCGCTAGCGGGAGTAATGAGCAGTTCTTC. This gives the protein CSARPASGSNEQFF.

This clonotype turned up a few times. The V call is TRBV28, the J call TRBJ2-3, with D perhaps matching TRBD2 (5 bases). Germline V lookup: CDR1 MDHEN, CDR2 SYDVKM. V dropped 8 bases and J dropped 4 bases, with 16 bases sitting between them. CDR3 length: 14 residues. The CDR3 region is CASAVRGGPDTQYF. CDR3 DNA: TGTGCCAGCGCCGTTCGGGGTGGGCCAGATACGCAGTATTTT.

This clonotype occurred many times. This chain uses TRBV20-1 with TRBJ2-3, with D tentatively TRBD2 (6 bases). This CDR3 spans 13 amino acids. Germline values: CDR1 DFQATT, CDR2 SNEGSKA (reference sequence). V was pared by 6 bases and J by 2 bases, with 12 bases between. The CDR3 DNA is TGCAGTGCACCTGGGACTTACACAGATACGCAGTATTTT. This encodes CSAPGTYTDTQYF.

In this sample, this clonotype turned up a few times. The chain joins TRBV29-1 to TRBJ2-7; D is perhaps TRBD1 or TRBD2 (5 bases each). Germline CDR1 SQVTM, CDR2 ANQGSEA. The CDR3 contains 13 residues. V lost 4 bases to trimming and J lost 3 bases, with 13 bases between them. CDR3 amino acids: CSVAGRTNYEQYF. The CDR3 nucleotides are TGCAGCGTTGCGGGGCGGACGAACTACGAGCAGTACTTC.

The table lists this clonotype with a few counts. The chain uses TRBV10-3 and TRBJ1-4, with TRBD1 matching 7 bases. This CDR3 has 15 amino acids. The J segment lost 7 bases and the V segment lost 0 bases, leaving 5 bases of the junction unmatched. Germline V gives CDR1 ENHRY, CDR2 SYGVKD. In DNA, the CDR3 is TGTGCCATCAGTGAGTCCCCAGGGGGTGGTGAAAAACTGTTTTTT. Amino acids: CAISESPGGGEKLFF.